The next 14 T cell receptor beta chains were all read from a single sample in a study of cytomegalovirus exposure and HLA in healthy donors. Sequencing used immunoSEQ multiplex PCR; TCRdb keeps in-frame clones, though not all of them. The profile covers about 98,000 clones, with more than 85% appearing a single time and 6.3% taken by the ten largest. The sample taken for sequencing was PBMCs. All receptors derive from a man aged 18 to 35 in good health and CMV-seropositive.

The rearrangement uses TRBV5-1 and TRBJ2-6; D remains unclear. Germline-derived CDR1 and CDR2 are SGHRS and YFSETQ. This CDR3 region has 15 residues. Between the trimmed V and J ends, which lost 5 bases and 0 bases, there was a span of 9 bases. The CDR3 sequence is CASSPVPSGANVLTF. For the CDR3, the DNA is TGCGCCAGCAGTCCGGTCCCCTCTGGGGCCAACGTCCTGACTTTC.

The V call is TRBV5-1, the J call TRBJ2-5, with 11 bases identical to TRBD2. V gave up 3 bases and J gave up 1 base; unmatched junction bases: 8. Germline CDR1 SGHRS, CDR2 YFSETQ. This CDR3 has 17 residues. The CDR3 region is CASSYQIAGGFQETQYF. Here the CDR3 DNA reads TGCGCCAGCAGCTATCAAATAGCGGGAGGGTTCCAAGAGACCCAGTACTTC.

The chain combines TRBV9 with TRBJ2-7, with TRBD1 as a possible D gene (6 bases). The CDR3 is made up of 16 amino acids. Trimming left V 1 base short and J 3 bases short, with 17 bases between. Germline V lookup: CDR1 SGDLS, CDR2 YYNGEE. The DNA of the CDR3 is TGTGCCAGCAGCGTACCTCGGGACAAAGACTACTACGAGCAGTACTTC. Translating it yields CASSVPRDKDYYEQYF.

The J gene is TRBJ2-2, the V gene TRBV2, with a tentative D call TRBD1 (6 bases). The CDR3 consists of 18 residues. CDR1 is SNHLY, CDR2 FYNNEI, per germline. V lost 1 base and J lost 3, with 18 bases in between. CDR3 bases: TGTGCCAGCAGTGAAGACAGGGCGGTGTATGGAGACACCGGGGAGCTGTTTTTT. This sequence encodes CASSEDRAVYGDTGELFF.

The chain employs TRBV5-5 and TRBJ1-2; D remains unclear. The CDR3 sequence is 14 residues long. V was pared by 0 bases and J by 2 bases, with 8 bases between. Germline CDR1 is SGHKS and CDR2 is YYEKEE (reference sequence). This CDR3 is CASSLVSGNYGYTF. CDR3 DNA sequence: TGTGCCAGCAGCTTGGTCTCGGGGAACTATGGCTACACCTTC.

The chain joins TRBV14 to TRBJ2-3; no definite D call. V lost 2 bases, J lost 6 bases, and 12 bases lay in between. The CDR3 has 14 residues. Per germline, CDR1 SGHDN and CDR2 FVKESK. In nucleotides, the CDR3 is TGTGCCAGCAGCCAAAAAACTCTCTCGGATACGCAGTATTTT. Protein product: CASSQKTLSDTQYF.

DNA for the CDR3: TGTGCCAGCAGTTTATCGTTTGGCGGATCCTACGAGCAGTACTTC. This codes for CASSLSFGGSYEQYF. The chain has TRBV27 and TRBJ2-7; D gene uncertain. This CDR3 comprises 15 residues. The germline V gene has CDR1 MNHEY and CDR2 SMNVEV (reference sequence). The V end was cut by 0 bases, the J end by 1 base, with 10 bases between.

This chain joins TRBV19 and TRBJ2-1; TRBD1 matches 8 bases. This CDR3 has 15 amino acids. V shed 6 bases and J 1 base; nucleotides not matched to a gene: 5. CDR1 LNHDA and CDR2 SQIVND come from the germline V gene (reference sequence). The CDR3 bases are TGTGCCAGTAGGTGGACAGGGCGATCCTACAATGAGCAGTTCTTC. Protein product: CASRWTGRSYNEQFF. Full variable domain (rest looked up from reference TRBV19 and TRBJ2-1): DGGITQSPKYLFRKEGQNVTLSCEQNLNHDAMYWYRQDPGQGLRLIYYSQIVNDFQKGDIAEGYSVSREKKESFPLTVTSAQKNPTAFYLCASRWTGRSYNEQFFGPGTRLTVL.

V and J are TRBV9 and TRBJ2-7; 12 bases are shared with TRBD1. V lost 0 bases, J lost 3 bases, and 4 bases stayed unmatched. Germline lookup yields CDR1 SGDLS and CDR2 YYNGEE. The CDR3 contains 16 residues. The CDR3 DNA reads as TGTGCCAGCAGCGTAGGGGGACAGGGGGCTATCTACGAGCAGTACTTC. Residues: CASSVGGQGAIYEQYF.

The genes are TRBV27 and TRBJ2-2; 14 nucleotides agree with TRBD2. The CDR3 is 20 amino acids. Germline assignment: CDR1 MNHEY and CDR2 SMNVEV (reference sequence). Losses at the gene ends were 2 bases for V and 0 bases for J; bases not matched to a gene: 8. The CDR3 is CASSLRPGTSGSSNTGELFF. In DNA form, the CDR3 reads TGTGCCAGCAGTTTACGTCCTGGGACTAGCGGGAGTTCGAACACCGGGGAGCTGTTTTTT.

This clone occurred a few times. The V call is TRBV4-1, the J call TRBJ2-7; unclear D gene. Germline lookup yields CDR1 MGHRA and CDR2 YSYEKL. V lost 2 bases, J lost 0 bases, and 5 bases lay in between. CDR3 size: 13 residues. DNA of the CDR3: TGCGCCAGCAGCCAACAGGACTCCTACGAGCAGTACTTC. Translation gives CASSQQDSYEQYF.

This clone has more than one count but fewer than ten. The chain links TRBV10-3 to TRBJ2-7, with TRBD2 matching 11 bases. The CDR3 runs to 14 residues. CDR1 and CDR2 from the germline V gene are ENHRY and SYGVKD. V trimming: 3 bases; J trimming: 3 bases; junction bases outside the gene matches: 1. This chain's CDR3 is CAISEGTSGYEQYF. The DNA for the CDR3 is TGTGCCATCAGTGAAGGGACTAGCGGCTACGAGCAGTACTTC.

The chain is built from TRBV6-1 and TRBJ1-4, with D maybe TRBD1 (5 bases). The CDR3 sequence is 15 residues long. Germline V lookup: CDR1 MNHNS, CDR2 SASEGT. V was clipped by 7 bases and J by 7 bases, with 19 bases between them. In DNA form, the CDR3 reads TGTGCCAGCACCCCTCAGGAGGGGTGGGGTGAAAAACTGTTTTTT. Protein: CASTPQEGWGEKLFF.

The chain couples TRBV6-4 to TRBJ2-2; TRBD2 agrees at 11 bases. Germline assignment: CDR1 MRHNA and CDR2 SNTAGT. CDR3 length: 17 residues. V was clipped by 0 bases and J by 1 base; unmatched bases: 1. The CDR3 sequence is CASSDSTSGRNTGELFF. The DNA of the CDR3 is TGTGCCAGCAGTGACTCAACTAGCGGGAGGAACACCGGGGAGCTGTTTTTT.